This T cell receptor (beta chain) was observed in a study of blood T cell repertoires in COVID-19. Study-wide context: COVID-19 samples, acute and convalescent, were from the United States, Italy and Spain.

Study processing details: For nucleated cells, counts were estimated from reference gene primer amplification. TCRdb's table, derived via immunoSEQ multiplex PCR, lists solely in-frame clones and lacks some. V, J and clone size are taken as reported in that table, and D and trimming were inferred from the DNA itself. The sample has about 480,000 clones; roughly 90% are singletons. The CDR3 runs to 16 residues. Germline V gene data show CDR1 as SGHAT and CDR2 as FQNNGV. V was shortened by 6 bases and J by 6 bases, with 20 bases between the two germline ends. V is TRBV11-2 and J is TRBJ1-4; D is ambiguous. Sample: PBMCs or T cells enriched from blood (not recorded which). The TCR sequence derives from a woman aged 40 to 55 who had recovered from COVID-19. CDR3 protein: CASRILREPRDEKLFF. For the CDR3, the DNA is TGTGCCAGCAGGATTCTTCGTGAGCCTCGCGATGAAAAACTGTTTTTT.